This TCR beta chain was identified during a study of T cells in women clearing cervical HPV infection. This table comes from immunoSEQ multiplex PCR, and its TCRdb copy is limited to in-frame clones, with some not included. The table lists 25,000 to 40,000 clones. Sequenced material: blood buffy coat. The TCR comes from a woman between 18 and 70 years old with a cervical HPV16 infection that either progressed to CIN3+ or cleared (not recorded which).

The CDR3 protein is CSASPSGQGLYGYTF. The sequenced CDR3 bases are TGCAGTGCTAGCCCCTCGGGACAGGGACTCTATGGC. This rearrangement joins TRBV20-1 to TRBJ1-2; 9 nucleotides line up with TRBD1. The observed sequence ends 3 residues before the CDR3 terminus, with the missing tail filled in from the germline J gene. The CDR3 loop spans 15 amino acids. Germline-derived CDR1 and CDR2 are DFQATT and SNEGSKA (reference sequence). J gave up 4 bases and V 3 bases, and 9 bases lay outside the gene matches.